The following is a T cell receptor (beta chain) sequence with its context. The entry originates in a study of blood T cell repertoires in COVID-19. Study-level background: The United States, Italy and Spain provided the acute and convalescent COVID-19 samples. Sources were T cells, B-cell-depleted T cells, or PBMCs; the material itself was cDNA or gDNA.

Germline CDR1 GTSNPN, CDR2 SVGIG (reference sequence). This CDR3 is 17 amino acids long. V shed 1 base and J 3 bases; nucleotides not matched to a gene: 8. Per the original methods: How many nucleated cells were present was estimated from reference gene primer amplification. Sequencing was performed with immunoSEQ multiplex PCR; in TCRdb, only in-frame clones are kept and a portion is missing. V, J and clone size are those of that table, while D and trimming were read from the DNA. The sample has 88,000 or so clones, 85% to 90% seen once. The chain employs TRBV30 and TRBJ2-3; 12 bases line up with TRBD1. The sequenced material came from peripheral blood. This receptor was identified in a man aged 60 to 69 with acute or convalescent COVID-19. The CDR3 here is CAWSAGTGGVGTDTQYF. DNA for the CDR3: TGTGCCTGGAGTGCAGGGACAGGGGGCGTCGGAACAGATACGCAGTATTTT.